This T cell receptor beta chain was identified in a study of T cells after yellow fever vaccination. Study-level findings and limits: Weaker, the secondary response peaked sooner, at day 5 versus 15.

Regarding this clonotype: Its matching antigen is unknown.

TCRdb reanalysed the 5' RACE reads using MiXCR and keeps one entry per CDR3 protein. The top ten clones hold 3% to 4% of a sample with about 300,000 distinct CDR3 sequences, roughly 9% of them seen once. Per germline, CDR1 SGHNT and CDR2 YYREEE (reference sequence). This CDR3 contains 14 residues. V trimming: 4 bases; J trimming: 6 bases; junction bases outside the gene matches: 9. The input for sequencing was CD4+ T cells sorted from PBMCs, taken 5 days after the yellow fever booster vaccination. The origin of this receptor is a young man who received the YFV17D yellow fever vaccine. This chain uses TRBV5-4 with TRBJ1-2; 7 positions agree with TRBD1. For the CDR3, the DNA is TGTGCCAGCAGCGGGGGGACAGCCGTCCATGGCTACACCTTC. It translates to CASSGGTAVHGYTF.